This T cell receptor (beta chain) is from a study of CD8 T cells in ankylosing spondylitis (dated by TCRdb to 2016 to 2017). Regarding the study in general: The study profiled T cell receptor beta repertoires in healthy donors and ankylosing spondylitis patients to find disease-linked TCR variants. The whole study cohort included 108 healthy donors and around 25 ankylosing spondylitis patients. Samples of peripheral blood were taken, and for ankylosing spondylitis patients, synovial fluid was collected as well. Points the paper makes about the study in general: Some motif variants had previously been reported in the synovial fluid and blood of reactive arthritis patients, which suggests shared mechanisms of disease initiation. A CD8+ phenotype was shown by the disease-linked clones, which were found at relatively low frequencies in peripheral blood. Blood from ankylosing spondylitis patients appeared to be characterized by a TCR beta motif composed of eight highly homologous amino acid variants. According to the report, matched synovial fluid samples from ankylosing spondylitis patients were significantly enriched for the disease-linked clones.

The sequencing machine was an Illumina HiSeq 2500. TCR beta libraries were prepared by quantitative 5'-RACE with molecular barcodes. For the original study's pipeline: A new computational method, built on a probabilistic model of VDJ rearrangement, was used to identify disease-linked TCR variants. The raw public reads went through TCRdb reprocessing: fastp at Q25, MiXCR clone calling, in-frame beta chains kept. Each CDR3 protein appears once, grouped with its most common genes and DNA. The V and J calls reflect TCRdb's pipeline rather than the authors' work. The sample has approximately 260,000 distinct CDR3 sequences on record, around 9.2% of them singletons. The ten largest clones take up approximately 6.3% of the sample. This clonotype was counted many times. Its antigen target is currently unknown. Base qualities are not at hand, and no much larger clone is one base apart. CDR1 and CDR2 are read off the germline V gene (reference sequence) as LNHDA and SQIVND. Counted from cysteine to phenylalanine, this CDR3 has 16 amino acids. Solely the CDR3 DNA is kept, with 48 bases framed from the first base. Relative to germline, V is 4 bases shorter and J is 2 bases shorter, with 17 bases between their ends.

The TCR was taken from a male donor with ankylosing spondylitis or in good health (not recorded which). Sequenced sample: blood, either unsorted or a sorted T cell fraction (not recorded which). In this chain, TRBV19 is recombined with TRBJ1-2; no D segment can be confidently identified. The DNA reads as follows: TGTGCCAGTAGTACGTGGAGTCGCGGGGAGAACTATGGCTACACCTTC. The translation is CASSTWSRGENYGYTF.